This T cell receptor beta chain was documented in a study of T cells in localized non-small cell lung cancer. TCRdb keeps only in-frame clones here, not all; method: immunoSEQ multiplex PCR. Altogether some 1,000 clones are present, 20% to 25% being singletons, with the ten largest covering about a fifth. Findings and limits, study-wide: There were a median 57 of the top 100 tumor clones appearing in adjacent lung. Elevated blood T cell density was associated with longer overall survival. Tumor showed lower T cell clonality than uninvolved adjacent lung, where it was highest. A single tumor region was sequenced, leaving heterogeneity possible.

As regards this clone: The antigen remains undetermined.

There are 16 residues in the CDR3. V trimming: 1 base; J trimming: 4 bases; junction bases outside the gene matches: 4. Germline-derived CDR1 and CDR2 are SGHNT and YENEEA. This rearrangement joins TRBV11-3 to TRBJ2-1; 10 nucleotides match TRBD2. The clonotype was recovered from a male donor aged 60 or over with stage I squamous cell lung carcinoma. The sequences come from lung tumor tissue, collected before any cancer treatment. CDR3 DNA: TGTGCCAGCAGCTTAGGGGGACTAGCGACTTACAATGAGCAGTTCTTC. Its protein product is CASSLGGLATYNEQFF.